This T cell receptor (beta chain) emerged from a study of post-analysis software for immune sequencing data. Whole-study results and caveats: People with multiple sclerosis had a significantly lower normalized Chao1 diversity than controls did. Batch-matched samples strongly co-clustered by F measure. Patients used five TRBV segments, including TRBV5-6, TRBV5-1 and TRBV20-1, more often than controls.

Comments on this clonotype: The antigen remains undetermined.

From germline, CDR1 is MNHNY and CDR2 SVGAGI (reference sequence). V was pared by 0 bases and J by 6 bases, with 13 bases between. The CDR3 sequence is 15 residues long. Prepared TCR beta cDNA libraries contained unique molecular identifiers. TCRdb re-called the PCR reads with MiXCR, one entry per CDR3 protein. The table shows approximately 730,000 distinct CDR3 sequences, with 40% to 55% occurring only once. The sample was blood. This TCR was sampled from a girl aged 10-17 years with multiple sclerosis. The rearrangement uses TRBV6-6 and TRBJ2-3; perhaps TRBD2 as D (5 bases). CDR3: CASSYSMGRGDTQYF. The CDR3 DNA reads TGTGCCAGCAGTTACTCAATGGGAAGAGGGGATACGCAGTATTTT.